The rows below give T cell receptor beta chains drawn from one sample of a study of molecular identifiers for immune sequencing clone quantification. TCRdb used MiXCR to reprocess the PCR reads, holding one entry per CDR3 protein. The profile shows about 320,000 distinct CDR3 sequences, over 20% of them singletons. The sample was naive CD8+ T cells from blood, with Jurkat cell RNA spiked in. The receptors shown here come from a human donor in good health. Some libraries in this study had Jurkat cell RNA spiked in. Both conserved end residues are part of each CDR3. The order of the fields is D gene, V gene, clone size, CDR3 protein. The D gene is left open where the match is weak. Size tells how often a clone was seen (once, few, many) or the class of an expanded clone, and some rows leave it out.

d_call: TRBD1; v_call: TRBV7-9; clone_size: many; cdr3_aa: CASSIQGAPQIGDNIQYF
d_call: TRBD1; v_call: TRBV6-5; clone_size: -; cdr3_aa: CASSYSIQGACEQYF
d_call: -; v_call: TRBV5-6; clone_size: many; cdr3_aa: CASSALDGNQPQHF
d_call: -; v_call: TRBV7-2; clone_size: many; cdr3_aa: CASSSVHGAYTDTQYF
d_call: -; v_call: TRBV25-1; clone_size: few; cdr3_aa: CASSDWKTYEQYF
d_call: -; v_call: TRBV7-7; clone_size: few; cdr3_aa: CASSLENSDTQYF
d_call: TRBD1; v_call: TRBV27; clone_size: -; cdr3_aa: CASSLLGQNERFF
d_call: -; v_call: TRBV19; clone_size: many; cdr3_aa: CASSIQGPYNEQFF
d_call: -; v_call: TRBV20-1; clone_size: many; cdr3_aa: CSARVPRGPYEQYF
d_call: -; v_call: TRBV29-1; clone_size: many; cdr3_aa: CSVERSSPRGAYEAFF
d_call: -; v_call: TRBV4-1; clone_size: few; cdr3_aa: CASSPRDTSSYEQYF
d_call: TRBD1; v_call: TRBV7-8; clone_size: few; cdr3_aa: CASSLEGGRMSNQPQHF
d_call: -; v_call: TRBV7-9; clone_size: -; cdr3_aa: CASSIDTFYEQYF
d_call: -; v_call: TRBV27; clone_size: -; cdr3_aa: CASGTRKDPSYEQYF